This is a list of T cell receptor beta chains from one sample in a study of blood T cell repertoires in COVID-19. Assay: immunoSEQ multiplex PCR; the TCRdb copy retains only in-frame clones and omits some. Among some 160,000 clones listed, approximately 85% were seen once. What was sequenced was peripheral blood. These TCRs come from a woman aged 80 or over with COVID-19, enrolled during active disease. The conserved cysteine and the conserved F or W are not part of the CDR3 here. Each record gives: V gene, J gene, D gene, CDR3 protein. D genes are given only for firm matches.

V gene: TRBV21-1; J gene: TRBJ1-2; D gene: NA; CDR3 protein: ASSHPGLSLSDGYT
V gene: TRBV18; J gene: TRBJ2-5; D gene: TRBD2; CDR3 protein: ASSGLAGLDETQY
V gene: TRBV24-1; J gene: TRBJ1-5; D gene: NA; CDR3 protein: ATRGGEGSGNQPQH
V gene: TRBV18; J gene: TRBJ2-3; D gene: NA; CDR3 protein: ASSPPSASTDTQY
V gene: TRBV18; J gene: TRBJ2-7; D gene: NA; CDR3 protein: ASSPTDKDEQY
V gene: TRBV3-1/TRBV3-2; J gene: TRBJ2-3; D gene: TRBD2; CDR3 protein: ASSPGLAGGIDTDTQY
V gene: TRBV6-9; J gene: TRBJ1-5; D gene: NA; CDR3 protein: ASIPGGAHQPQH
V gene: TRBV12-5; J gene: TRBJ1-5; D gene: TRBD1; CDR3 protein: ASGLVRAGGGSNQPQH
V gene: TRBV27; J gene: TRBJ1-2; D gene: TRBD1; CDR3 protein: ASSRQGSYGYT
V gene: TRBV7-8; J gene: TRBJ2-2; D gene: NA; CDR3 protein: ASSPHGAKNTGELF
V gene: TRBV11-3; J gene: TRBJ2-7; D gene: TRBD1; CDR3 protein: ASSKTGGNEQY
V gene: TRBV24-1; J gene: TRBJ2-1; D gene: NA; CDR3 protein: ATAGNNEQF
V gene: TRBV5-4; J gene: TRBJ1-4; D gene: TRBD1; CDR3 protein: ASSLAVRGQGEKLF
V gene: TRBV4-1; J gene: TRBJ1-2; D gene: NA; CDR3 protein: ASSQDFGQWAKGYT
V gene: TRBV9; J gene: TRBJ2-3; D gene: TRBD2; CDR3 protein: ASSVMAGGSQATDTQY
V gene: TRBV6-2/TRBV6-3; J gene: TRBJ1-1; D gene: TRBD1; CDR3 protein: ASSHTGGNTEAF
V gene: TRBV30; J gene: TRBJ2-3; D gene: NA; CDR3 protein: AWGSGTDTQY